These 23 T cell receptor beta chains were sequenced from one sample in a study of blood T cell repertoires in COVID-19. The data were produced by immunoSEQ multiplex PCR, yet TCRdb's version contains in-frame clones alone and is incomplete. This sample carries roughly 77,000 clones, less than 85% of them seen once, and the ten largest clones take around 5%. The sample taken for sequencing was peripheral blood. These receptors were obtained from a woman between 65 and 79 years old with acute or convalescent COVID-19.

The V gene is TRBV9, the J gene TRBJ2-2, with D uncertain. Germline CDR1 and CDR2: SGDLS and YYNGEE. Trimming cost V 3 bases and J 1 base, with 7 bases left between them. CDR3 length: 14 amino acids. CDR3 coding DNA: TGTGCCAGCAGCGCGCACTTGAACACCGGGGAGCTGTTTTTT. Encoded protein: CASSAHLNTGELFF.

The J gene is TRBJ1-4, the V gene TRBV4-1, with D unclear. CDR3 length equals 13 residues. Germline CDR1 is MGHRA and CDR2 is YSYEKL. V lost 0 bases, J lost 11 bases, and 10 bases lay in between. The CDR3 bases are TGCGCCAGCAGCCAAGATAGAGCGGACAAACTGTTTTTT. This codes for CASSQDRADKLFF.

Only a few counts were recorded for this clone. The chain employs TRBV9 and TRBJ1-1; D possibly corresponds to TRBD1 (6 bases). V lost 3 bases to trimming and J lost 5 bases, with 14 bases between them. Germline V gene sequence: CDR1 SGDLS, CDR2 YYNGEE. This CDR3 has 14 residues. CDR3 amino acids: CASSGLGRGTEAFF. For the CDR3, the DNA is TGTGCCAGCAGCGGCCTAGGAAGGGGGACTGAAGCTTTCTTT.

V is TRBV7-8 and J is TRBJ2-7; 9 nucleotides line up with TRBD1. With V trimmed by 4 bases and J by 0 bases, 16 bases remained unmatched. The CDR3 has 19 residues. Looked up from germline, CDR1 is SGHVS and CDR2 is FQNEAQ. The CDR3 DNA sequence: TGTGCCAGCAGCTCGCTTACACCGACCGGGACAGGGAACTCCTACGAGCAGTACTTC. Its translation is CASSSLTPTGTGNSYEQYF.

This clone was counted once. The chain joins TRBV7-2 to TRBJ1-3, with 7 positions matching TRBD1. Per the germline V gene, CDR1 is SGHTA and CDR2 is FQGNSA. Germline trimming cut 5 bases from V and 0 bases from J; bases unmatched to any gene: 13. This CDR3 contains 18 residues. CDR3 DNA sequence: TGTGCCAGCAGCCTCCACCGACAGGGCAGAGCCTCTGGAAACACCATATATTTT. This encodes CASSLHRQGRASGNTIYF.

This clone is a singleton in its sample. CDR3 loop: CASSPLWDSKETQYF. The DNA for the CDR3 is TGTGCCAGCAGCCCGCTTTGGGACAGCAAAGAGACCCAGTACTTC. The chain is built from TRBV7-9 and TRBJ2-5; 7 bases map to TRBD1. There are 15 residues in the CDR3. Germline CDR1 SEHNR, CDR2 FQNEAQ (reference sequence). The ends lost 5 bases at V and 3 bases at J; junction bases unmatched: 9.

V gene TRBV13 combines with J gene TRBJ2-7; TRBD1 is a possible D gene (6 bases). Germline CDR1 reads PRHDT; CDR2 reads FYEKMQ (reference sequence). The CDR3 consists of 15 residues. V lost 0 bases, J lost 2 bases, and 11 bases lay in between. The CDR3 here is CASSLGQGTAYEQYF. In DNA form, the CDR3 reads TGTGCCAGCAGCTTAGGTCAGGGGACGGCCTACGAGCAGTACTTC. The full variable domain, completed using reference TRBV13 and TRBJ2-7, is AAGVIQSPRHLIKEKRETATLKCYPIPRHDTVYWYQQGPGQDPQFLISFYEKMQSDKGSIPDRFSAQQFSDYHSELNMSSLELGDSALYFCASSLGQGTAYEQYFGPGTRLTVT.

The chain uses TRBV28 and TRBJ1-2, with D maybe TRBD1 (6 bases). V was trimmed by 7 bases and J by 8 bases, leaving 14 bases between them. The CDR3 is 12 amino acids. CDR1 is MDHEN, CDR2 SYDVKM, per germline. The CDR3 region is CASTSDSYGYTF. CDR3 coding DNA: TGTGCCAGCACCTCGGACAGTTACGGCTACACCTTC.

The chain's CDR3 is CASSLEASEAFF. Written as DNA, the CDR3 is TGTGCCAGCAGTTTGGAGGCTAGTGAAGCTTTCTTT. The genes are TRBV12-3 or TRBV12-4 and TRBJ1-1; D remains unclear. V lost 3 bases to trimming and J lost 7 bases, with 9 bases between them. CDR3 length: 12 residues.

The rearrangement uses TRBV15 and TRBJ2-1; no firm D call. CDR1 LNHNV and CDR2 YYDKDF come from the germline V gene (reference sequence). The CDR3 loop spans 12 amino acids. Trimming removed 8 bases from V and 3 bases from J, with 8 bases in between. The chain's CDR3 is CATSRNYNEQFF. CDR3 coding DNA: TGTGCCACCTCCAGAAACTACAATGAGCAGTTCTTC.

The rearrangement uses TRBV4-3 and TRBJ1-1, with a weak D call TRBD1 (6 bases). V was shortened by 4 bases and J by 2 bases, with 11 bases between the two germline ends. Germline V CDR1 and CDR2: LGHNA, YSLEER. This CDR3 is built from 14 residues. The CDR3: CASSPRDTNTEAFF. CDR3 in DNA: TGCGCCAGCAGCCCCCGGGACACCAACACTGAAGCTTTCTTT.

This clone appeared once. The chain is built from TRBV27 and TRBJ1-5; the D is unclear. V shed 9 bases and J shed 7 bases, with 10 bases lying between them. The germline V gene has CDR1 MNHEY and CDR2 SMNVEV (reference sequence). This CDR3 is 11 amino acids long. The CDR3 DNA sequence: TGTGCCAGACAGTTCTGGCAGCCCCAGCATTTT. Translation: CARQFWQPQHF.

V usage is TRBV7-9 and J usage is TRBJ2-1; the match to TRBD2 covers 16 bases. Germline V CDR1 and CDR2: SEHNR, FQNEAQ (reference sequence). The length of the CDR3 is 17 residues. The V and J ends lost 5 bases and 6 bases, in that order; junction bases with no gene match: 7. The CDR3 is CASSRPGTSGGVNEQFF. DNA for the CDR3: TGTGCCAGCAGCCGTCCCGGGACTAGCGGGGGGGTCAATGAGCAGTTCTTC.

The chain employs TRBV7-3 and TRBJ1-2, with D unclear. Germline V gene sequence: CDR1 SGHTA, CDR2 FQGTGA. The CDR3 extends over 13 amino acids. V was cut by 5 bases and J by 4 bases, with 11 bases left in between. In DNA form, the CDR3 reads TGTGCCAGCAGCCCCGGGGAGGGCTATGGCTACACCTTC. Its translation: CASSPGEGYGYTF. Looking up the rest from reference TRBV7-3 and TRBJ1-2 gives the full variable domain: GAGVSQTPSNKVTEKGKYVELRCDPISGHTALYWYRQSLGQGPEFLIYFQGTGAADDSGLPNDRFFAVRPEGSVSTLKIQRTERGDSAVYLCASSPGEGYGYTFGSGTRLTVV.

The chain's CDR3 is CASSFSADTEAFF. The CDR3 DNA sequence: TGTGCCAGCAGCTTTTCGGCGGACACTGAAGCTTTCTTT. The chain carries TRBV7-9 and TRBJ1-1; no firm D call. CDR1 is SEHNR and CDR2 is FQNEAQ in the germline V gene (reference sequence). V lost 3 bases to trimming and J lost 3 bases, with 8 bases between them. The CDR3 extends over 13 amino acids.

The rearrangement joins TRBV11-2 to TRBJ1-2; no reliable D call. Per germline, CDR1 SGHAT and CDR2 FQNNGV. The CDR3 has 12 amino acids. Trimming pared 5 bases from V and 3 bases from J, leaving 7 bases between. The CDR3 region has the DNA TGTGCCAGCAGCGCGCAGGACTATGGCTACACCTTC. Translating gives CASSAQDYGYTF.

The rearrangement joins TRBV6-5 to TRBJ1-6; D not resolved. Germline V gives CDR1 MNHEY, CDR2 SVGAGI. Trimming shortened V by 0 bases and J by 7 bases, and 10 bases separated the two germline ends. The CDR3 spans 15 residues. The chain's CDR3 is CASSYSNGYNSPLHF. CDR3 DNA: TGTGCCAGCAGTTACTCGAACGGGTACAATTCACCCCTCCACTTT.

Only one count was recorded for this clone. The rearrangement links TRBV9 to TRBJ1-2; D not certain. Germline V CDR1 and CDR2: SGDLS, YYNGEE. The CDR3 spans 12 residues. V shed 0 bases and J shed 8 bases, with 8 bases lying between them. The CDR3, as DNA: TGTGCCAGCAGCGTAGGTCCGGGGGGCTACACCTTC. Translation: CASSVGPGGYTF.

This chain joins TRBV11-2 and TRBJ1-1; TRBD1 is a possible D gene (5 bases). V was pared by 1 base and J by 0 bases, with 12 bases between. Germline lookup yields CDR1 SGHAT and CDR2 FQNNGV. CDR3 length: 16 residues. CDR3 region: CASSLALDRLNTEAFF. CDR3 in DNA: TGTGCCAGCAGCTTAGCCTTAGACAGATTGAACACTGAAGCTTTCTTT.

The chain couples TRBV7-9 to TRBJ1-2; 9 nucleotides agree with TRBD1. CDR3 length: 15 residues. Trimming removed 4 bases from V and 1 base from J; junction bases left unmatched: 4. Germline V gives CDR1 SEHNR, CDR2 FQNEAQ (reference sequence). Written as DNA, the CDR3 is TGTGCCAGCAGCTACCTGGACAGGGGTAACTATGGCTACACCTTC. Amino acid sequence: CASSYLDRGNYGYTF.

J is TRBJ1-2 and V is TRBV6-5; TRBD1 matches 8 bases. This CDR3 is built from 13 residues. CDR1 is MNHEY, CDR2 SVGAGI, per germline. The V gene end was trimmed by 7 bases and the J gene end by 6 bases; junction bases not matched to a gene: 7. This CDR3 is CASTLRTGNGYTF. The CDR3 DNA reads TGTGCCAGCACCCTAAGGACAGGGAATGGCTACACCTTC.

The CDR3 is CATSMDKNYGYTF. In DNA, the CDR3 is TGTGCCACCAGCATGGACAAGAACTATGGCTACACCTTC. The chain links TRBV15 to TRBJ1-2; perhaps TRBD1 as D (5 bases). CDR1 is LNHNV, CDR2 YYDKDF, per germline (reference sequence). CDR3 size: 13 residues. V shed 4 bases and J shed 2 bases, with 8 bases lying between them.

This clone was seen only a few times. The chain has TRBV24-1 and TRBJ2-1, with D tentatively TRBD2 (6 bases). From germline, CDR1 is KGHDR and CDR2 SFDVKD. The CDR3 runs 13 residues. The V end lost 9 bases, the J end lost 3 bases, and 11 bases lay between the germline ends. The CDR3 loop reads CATRGDRYNEQFF. The CDR3 DNA reads as TGTGCCACCCGCGGGGACCGCTACAATGAGCAGTTCTTC.